These 12 T cell receptor beta chains share one sample of origin, sequenced in a study of cytomegalovirus exposure and HLA in healthy donors. Primers for the PCR totalled 60 Vbeta and 13 Jbeta. Sequencing used immunoSEQ multiplex PCR; TCRdb keeps in-frame clones, though not all of them. The table has about 120,000 clones, under 85% seen once. The material sequenced was PBMCs. All receptors come from a man aged 40-49 years in good health and CMV-seropositive.

Details on this clone: The junction differs from germline at one of its ends, possibly a read error. The V and J genes are TRBV6-1 and TRBJ2-7; 9 bases are shared with TRBD1. This CDR3 has 12 residues. CDR1 and CDR2 from the germline V gene are MNHNS and SASEGT. For the CDR3, the DNA is TGTGCCAGCAGGGAAACCGGGACAGGGCTTGACTTC. Its translation: CASRETGTGLDF.

This clone has more than one count but fewer than ten. The chain combines TRBV5-1 with TRBJ2-3, with a weak D call TRBD2 (5 bases). Trimming took off 1 base at V and 5 bases at J, with 8 bases between the two ends. The CDR3 consists of 13 residues. Per the germline V gene, CDR1 is SGHRS and CDR2 is YFSETQ. The CDR3 sequence is CASSLTSLDTQYF. CDR3 in DNA: TGCGCCAGCAGCTTGACTAGTCTAGATACGCAGTATTTT.

The gene calls are TRBV9 and TRBJ2-3; D perhaps matches TRBD1 (6 bases). There are 16 residues in the CDR3. Germline lookup yields CDR1 SGDLS and CDR2 YYNGEE. Trimming stripped 3 bases from V and 0 bases from J, with 14 bases between. CDR3 sequence: CASSAHLGASTDTQYF. Here the CDR3 DNA reads TGTGCCAGCAGCGCCCACTTGGGGGCAAGCACAGATACGCAGTATTTT.

The rearrangement links TRBV28 to TRBJ1-3, with 8 bases identical to TRBD1. The germline CDR1 and CDR2 sequences are MDHEN and SYDVKM. The CDR3 covers 14 residues. J was trimmed by 8 bases and V by 4 bases; bases with no gene match: 7. The CDR3 sequence: CASSSRGLSDTIYF. Here the CDR3 DNA reads TGTGCCAGCAGTTCCAGGGGGCTGTCGGACACCATATATTTT. Full variable domain (rest looked up from reference TRBV28 and TRBJ1-3): DVKVTQSSRYLVKRTGEKVFLECVQDMDHENMFWYRQDPGLGLRLIYFSYDVKMKEKGDIPEGYSVSREKKERFSLILESASTNQTSMYLCASSSRGLSDTIYFGEGSWLTVV.

This clone was counted between two and nine times. The chain has TRBV21-1 and TRBJ1-2. TRBV21-1 is a known pseudogene. CDR3 length: 17 amino acids. CDR3 bases: TGTGCCAGCCCCCCCAGGGAGGGGCCCAGAGTTTGCTATGGCTACACCTTC. It codes for CASPPREGPRVCYGYTF.

The chain uses TRBV7-8 and TRBJ2-5, with a weak D call TRBD1 (6 bases). Judging by the DNA end, TRBJ2-7 fits better; the J call may be wrong. The germline V gene has CDR1 SGHVS and CDR2 FQNEAQ. This CDR3 has 15 amino acids. CDR3 sequence (DNA): TGTGCCAGCAGCCCGTATAAACAGGGTTCCTACGAGCAGTACTTC. Translated: CASSPYKQGSYEQYF.

The V gene is TRBV27, the J gene TRBJ1-5; the match to TRBD1 covers 10 bases. Germline V lookup: CDR1 MNHEY, CDR2 SMNVEV (reference sequence). The CDR3 is made up of 15 amino acids. V shed 9 bases and J 6 bases; nucleotides not matched to a gene: 11. In nucleotides, the CDR3 is TGTGCCAGTTCTAAGACAGGGGGCCGGTTTCAGCCCCAGCATTTT. It encodes CASSKTGGRFQPQHF.

The V gene is TRBV18, the J gene TRBJ1-3, with D possibly being TRBD1 (5 bases). The CDR3 runs to 16 residues. V was shortened by 2 bases and J by 2 bases, with 13 bases between the two germline ends. CDR1 and CDR2 from the germline V gene are KGHSH and LQKENI. DNA of the CDR3: TGTGCCAGCTCACCATTGATTGGAGGGGCTGGAAACACCATATATTTT. It codes for CASSPLIGGAGNTIYF.

The V gene is TRBV10-3, the J gene TRBJ1-2; the D is unclear. This CDR3 comprises 14 residues. V lost 3 bases, J lost 0 bases, and 8 bases lay in between. The V gene's germline CDR1 is ENHRY and CDR2 SYGVKD. The CDR3 DNA follows: TGTGCCATCAGTGACCGGGAGCCTAACTATGGCTACACCTTC. This codes for CAISDREPNYGYTF.

The chain joins TRBV9 to TRBJ1-2, with TRBD1 identical over 7 bases. The CDR3 runs to 14 residues. J was trimmed by 3 bases and V by 0 bases; bases with no gene match: 2. The germline V gene has CDR1 SGDLS and CDR2 YYNGEE. CDR3 protein: CASSVAGTDYGYTF. The CDR3 DNA reads as TGTGCCAGCAGCGTAGCCGGGACAGACTATGGCTACACCTTC.

The chain is built from TRBV9 and TRBJ1-4, with D possibly matching TRBD1 (5 bases). Germline CDR1 SGDLS, CDR2 YYNGEE. This CDR3 has 16 residues. V lost 0 bases to trimming and J lost 6 bases, with 15 bases between them. This CDR3 is CASSVGGGSPHEKLFF. CDR3 DNA sequence: TGTGCCAGCAGCGTAGGGGGGGGGAGTCCTCATGAAAAACTGTTTTTT.

This clone showed up just a few times. V gene TRBV6-1 combines with J gene TRBJ2-1; the match to TRBD2 covers 7 bases. The CDR3 contains 15 residues. J was trimmed by 1 base and V by 0 bases; bases with no gene match: 0. From germline, CDR1 is MNHNS and CDR2 SASEGT. The CDR3 loop reads CASSEAGGSYNEQFF. For the CDR3, the DNA is TGTGCCAGCAGTGAAGCGGGGGGGTCCTACAATGAGCAGTTCTTC.